Following are 21 T cell receptor beta chains from one sample sequenced in a study of CD8+ T cells in alopecia areata. Isolated RNA was reverse transcribed into cDNA used as the sequencing template. TCRdb's copy holds only in-frame clones and misses some; the assay was immunoSEQ multiplex PCR. The profile shows over 100,000 clones, around 56% of them singletons. The treatment: oral pan-JAK inhibitor, 5-10 mg twice daily. Sample: CD4+ T cells sorted from blood, taken at week 4, from a patient treated with tofacitinib. These receptors were collected from a human donor with alopecia areata.

The count of this clone is one. The chain uses TRBV6-5 and TRBJ2-3, with D tentatively TRBD2 (5 bases). CDR1 and CDR2 from the germline V gene are MNHEY and SVGAGI. V lost 2 bases and J 3 bases, leaving 9 bases between the germline ends. The CDR3 spans 14 residues. The CDR3 DNA reads TGTGCCAGCAGTTACGGGCTAGCTACAGATACGCAGTATTTT. It translates to CASSYGLATDTQYF.

This sequence joins TRBV6-5 and TRBJ1-1, with 9 bases fitting TRBD1. Germline V lookup: CDR1 MNHEY, CDR2 SVGAGI. The V segment lost 2 bases and the J segment 8 bases; nucleotides outside the gene matches: 0. CDR3 length: 12 amino acids. CDR3 in DNA: TGTGCCAGCAGTTACGGGACAGGGGAAGCTTTCTTT. Protein sequence: CASSYGTGEAFF.

V is TRBV5-1 and J is TRBJ1-4; no clear D. Germline CDR1 and CDR2: SGHRS and YFSETQ. Between the trimmed V and J ends, which lost 4 bases and 0 bases, there was a span of 7 bases. This CDR3 comprises 14 residues. In DNA, the CDR3 is TGCGCCAGCAGCATCCTTGCAACTAATGAAAAACTGTTTTTT. Its translation: CASSILATNEKLFF. The full variable domain, completed using reference TRBV5-1 and TRBJ1-4, is KAGVTQTPRYLIKTRGQQVTLSCSPISGHRSVSWYQQTPGQGLQFLFEYFSETQRNKGNFPGRFSGRQFSNSRSEMNVSTLELGDSALYLCASSILATNEKLFFGSGTQLSVL.

The J gene is TRBJ2-7, the V gene TRBV30; 11 positions match TRBD2. Unmatched junction bases numbered 12, after V lost 3 bases and J lost 5 bases. Germline V gene sequence: CDR1 GTSNPN, CDR2 SVGIG (reference sequence). The CDR3 loop spans 16 amino acids. The CDR3 loop is CAWSEARLAGNNEQYF. Written as DNA, the CDR3 is TGTGCCTGGAGCGAAGCCCGACTAGCGGGGAATAACGAGCAGTACTTC.

This clone was seen more than once but under ten times. J is TRBJ2-7 and V is TRBV29-1, with D perhaps matching TRBD1 (5 bases). Germline CDR1 SQVTM, CDR2 ANQGSEA. The CDR3 has 12 amino acids. Trimming pared 4 bases from V and 2 bases from J, leaving 9 bases between. The CDR3 protein is CSVVGVPYEQYF. The CDR3 DNA is TGCAGCGTTGTAGGGGTCCCCTACGAGCAGTACTTC.

This clone was seen more than once but under ten times. This sequence joins TRBV6-4 and TRBJ1-1, with 9 nucleotides matching TRBD1. The CDR3 sequence is 18 residues long. The J segment lost 2 bases and the V segment lost 5 bases, leaving 15 bases of the junction unmatched. CDR1 MRHNA and CDR2 SNTAGT come from the germline V gene. The CDR3 loop reads CASSQIRDRAIGNTEAFF. For the CDR3, the DNA is TGTGCCAGCAGTCAGATCCGGGACAGGGCGATCGGTAACACTGAAGCTTTCTTT.

This clone came up once. This chain links TRBV30 with TRBJ1-4; D is uncertain. Trimming removed 7 bases from V and 4 bases from J, with 13 bases in between. Germline V gives CDR1 GTSNPN, CDR2 SVGIG (reference sequence). This CDR3 contains 13 residues. The CDR3 sequence is CALTRTDNEKLFF. The CDR3 nucleotides read TGTGCCTTAACCAGGACGGATAATGAAAAACTGTTTTTT.

The table lists this clone with a few counts. This chain links TRBV4-1 with TRBJ1-1; TRBD1 might be the D (5 bases). The CDR3 totals 13 residues. The V end lost 8 bases, the J end lost 4 bases, and 14 bases lay between the germline ends. Germline CDR1 is MGHRA and CDR2 is YSYEKL. CDR3: CASSLQGTTEAFF. CDR3 sequence (DNA): TGCGCCAGCTCACTCCAGGGTACCACTGAAGCTTTCTTT.

This clone came up a few times. This chain connects TRBV30 to TRBJ1-2; D unresolved. Germline V gene sequence: CDR1 GTSNPN, CDR2 SVGIG (reference sequence). V lost 0 bases and J 8 bases, leaving 10 bases between the germline ends. This CDR3 contains 12 residues. CDR3 loop: CAWSVLPGGYTF. The CDR3 DNA is TGTGCCTGGAGTGTACTGCCCGGAGGCTACACCTTC.

The gene calls are TRBV14 and TRBJ2-2; D gene unclear. Trimming removed 1 base at V and 4 bases at J, with 10 bases between. The CDR3 has 15 amino acids. The germline V gene has CDR1 SGHDN and CDR2 FVKESK. The CDR3 protein is CASSQVRASTGELFF. The CDR3 DNA follows: TGTGCCAGCAGCCAAGTTCGAGCGAGCACCGGGGAGCTGTTTTTT.

The chain employs TRBV7-2 and TRBJ2-1, with 9 bases identical to TRBD2. The CDR3 is made up of 15 amino acids. The junction had 10 bases not matched to a gene; V was cut back by 4 bases and J by 9 bases. Per germline, CDR1 SGHTA and CDR2 FQGNSA. CDR3 amino acids: CASSSLAGEGGEQFF. The CDR3 region has the DNA TGTGCCAGCAGCTCATTAGCGGGAGAGGGCGGTGAGCAGTTCTTC.

V is TRBV4-1 and J is TRBJ2-6; 7 nucleotides agree with TRBD1. Germline V lookup: CDR1 MGHRA, CDR2 YSYEKL. CDR3 length: 13 amino acids. The CDR3 loop is CATRGLGANVLTF. For the CDR3, the DNA is TGCGCTACGAGGGGGCTTGGGGCCAACGTCCTGACTTTC.

The chain uses TRBV30 and TRBJ1-2, with TRBD1 as a possible D gene (6 bases). The CDR3 runs 16 residues. The germline gives CDR1 GTSNPN, CDR2 SVGIG (reference sequence). V lost 3 bases and J 0 bases, leaving 17 bases between the germline ends. CDR3 DNA: TGTGCCTGGAGGACCACCGGGACACCTCCTAACTATGGCTACACCTTC. Translating gives CAWRTTGTPPNYGYTF.

At least ten counts were recorded for this clone. Here the CDR3 DNA reads TGTGCCAGTAGTACCAACCCCTACAAGCGGACCTCCTACAATGAGCAGTTCTTC. Translated, it gives CASSTNPYKRTSYNEQFF. V usage is TRBV19 and J usage is TRBJ2-1; a weak D match, TRBD2 (5 bases). CDR3 size: 18 residues. Germline loops: CDR1 LNHDA, CDR2 SQIVND (reference sequence). V was clipped by 4 bases and J by 0 bases, with 19 bases between them. The full variable domain, rest sourced from reference TRBV19 and TRBJ2-1, is DGGITQSPKYLFRKEGQNVTLSCEQNLNHDAMYWYRQDPGQGLRLIYYSQIVNDFQKGDIAEGYSVSREKKESFPLTVTSAQKNPTAFYLCASSTNPYKRTSYNEQFFGPGTRLTVL.

J is TRBJ2-4 and V is TRBV4-1; no clear D. Trimming left V 2 bases short and J 0 bases short, with 8 bases between. This CDR3 has 15 residues. Germline assignment: CDR1 MGHRA and CDR2 YSYEKL. This CDR3 is CASSQTFVAKNIQYF. The CDR3 DNA reads as TGCGCCAGCAGCCAAACTTTTGTAGCCAAAAACATTCAGTACTTC.

The chain is built from TRBV29-1 and TRBJ2-1; the D is unclear. Germline V gene data show CDR1 as SQVTM and CDR2 as ANQGSEA. V dropped 0 bases and J dropped 7 bases, with 13 bases sitting between them. The CDR3 is 14 residues long. CDR3 sequence: CSVEEQRRRNEQFF. Here the CDR3 DNA reads TGCAGCGTTGAAGAGCAAAGGAGACGGAATGAGCAGTTCTTC.

This rearrangement joins TRBV11-1 to TRBJ2-7; D may match TRBD1 or TRBD2 (6 bases each). This CDR3 has 14 amino acids. The V end was cut by 5 bases, the J end by 2 bases, with 13 bases between. Germline CDR1 and CDR2: SGHAT and FQDESV (reference sequence). The CDR3 sequence is CASSPRGGTYEQYF. The CDR3 nucleotides are TGTGCCAGCAGCCCCCGAGGGGGGACCTACGAGCAGTACTTC.

J is TRBJ2-2 and V is TRBV29-1; unclear D gene. CDR3 length: 13 amino acids. Germline V gives CDR1 SQVTM, CDR2 ANQGSEA. V lost 4 bases and J lost 3, with 9 bases in between. Here the CDR3 DNA reads TGCAGCGTTGGGGCCTTATACACCGGGGAGCTGTTTTTT. Protein: CSVGALYTGELFF.

The V and J genes are TRBV5-4 and TRBJ2-1; no clear D gene. The CDR3 is 15 residues long. Germline loops: CDR1 SGHNT, CDR2 YYREEE (reference sequence). The ends were cut back, 1 base at V and 7 bases at J, with 15 bases in the middle. CDR3 DNA: TGTGCCAGCAGCTTGCCAGGCCGATCAGCGAATGAGCAGTTCTTC. As protein: CASSLPGRSANEQFF.

The count of this clone is one. CDR3 region: CSVGGHSNQPQHF. Written as DNA, the CDR3 is TGCAGCGTTGGAGGCCATAGCAATCAGCCCCAGCATTTT. The chain combines TRBV29-1 with TRBJ1-5; D is ambiguous. Germline lookup yields CDR1 SQVTM and CDR2 ANQGSEA. CDR3 length: 13 amino acids. V was clipped by 4 bases and J by 0 bases, with 7 bases between them.

The sample holds a few counts of this clone. The V gene is TRBV23-1, the J gene TRBJ2-2, with a tentative D call TRBD2 (7 bases). TRBV23-1 is recorded as an ORF, its role being uncertain. Trimming shortened V by 4 bases and J by 3 bases, and 18 bases separated the two germline ends. The CDR3 runs 17 residues. In DNA form, the CDR3 reads TGCGCCAGCAGTCCTGCCCCGGGGGGCCGGGACACCGGGGAGCTGTTTTTT. This encodes CASSPAPGGRDTGELFF.